These 28 T cell receptor beta chains were sequenced from one sample in a study of control samples from healthy donors and cancer patients. The data were produced by immunoSEQ multiplex PCR, yet TCRdb's version contains in-frame clones alone and is incomplete. The sample lists 150,000 to 200,000 clones; 92% were seen once. The material sequenced was blood. The origin of the receptors is a woman younger than 45 in good health.

The table lists this clone with a count of one. J is TRBJ2-7 and V is TRBV11-2, with unresolved D. V gave up 3 bases and J gave up 3 bases, with 9 bases separating them. This CDR3 comprises 13 residues. Germline V gene lookup returns CDR1 SGHAT and CDR2 FQNNGV. This chain's CDR3 is CASSFDPGYEQYF. CDR3 nucleotides: TGTGCCAGCAGCTTTGATCCGGGCTACGAGCAGTACTTC.

This clone was counted between two and nine times. This chain joins TRBV14 and TRBJ1-2; D uncertain. The germline V gene has CDR1 SGHDN and CDR2 FVKESK. The CDR3 length is 15 residues. V was shortened by 2 bases and J by 5 bases, with 15 bases between the two germline ends. The CDR3 region is CASSQSGLRSYGYTF. The DNA of the CDR3 is TGTGCCAGCAGCCAATCGGGCCTGCGGTCGTATGGCTACACCTTC.

The chain uses TRBV6-5 and TRBJ2-5, with 8 bases matching TRBD1. V lost 1 base to trimming and J lost 2 bases; unmatched junction nucleotides: 6. The CDR3 runs to 16 residues. CDR1 MNHEY and CDR2 SVGAGI come from the germline V gene. CDR3 in DNA: TGTGCCAGCAGTTACTTATTCCGGGACAGGCAAGAGACCCAGTACTTC. Translating gives CASSYLFRDRQETQYF.

The chain couples TRBV11-1 to TRBJ2-7; TRBD1 or TRBD2 may be the D gene (5 bases each). Trimming took 4 bases from V and 2 from J, leaving 15 bases between them. The CDR3 totals 15 residues. CDR1 is SGHAT, CDR2 FQDESV, per germline (reference sequence). CDR3 loop: CASSSAGTPPYEQYF. CDR3 in DNA: TGTGCCAGCAGCTCGGCCGGGACGCCTCCCTACGAGCAGTACTTC.

This clone was picked up one time. The V and J genes are TRBV7-9 and TRBJ1-4; a possible D gene is TRBD1 (6 bases). CDR3 size: 13 residues. The V and J ends lost 3 bases and 10 bases respectively, with 12 bases between them. Germline V gives CDR1 SEHNR, CDR2 FQNEAQ (reference sequence). The CDR3 reads CASSLETGGKLFF. CDR3 nucleotides: TGTGCCAGCAGCTTGGAGACAGGAGGAAAACTGTTTTTT.

The chain couples TRBV27 to TRBJ1-6, with TRBD1 identical over 10 bases. Germline V lookup: CDR1 MNHEY, CDR2 SMNVEV (reference sequence). The trim removed 6 bases at V and 8 bases at J, leaving 7 bases unmatched. This CDR3 contains 15 residues. CDR3 nucleotides: TGTGCCAGCAGCAAGACAGGGGGCGCAGATTCACCCCTCCACTTT. This gives the protein CASSKTGGADSPLHF.

This rearrangement joins TRBV11-3 to TRBJ2-4, with no clear D. The V gene lost 4 bases and the J gene lost 1 base, with 8 bases spanning the gap. Looked up from germline, CDR1 is SGHNT and CDR2 is YENEEA. The CDR3 contains 14 residues. CDR3 amino acids: CASSSSWAKNIQYF. The CDR3 nucleotides read TGTGCCAGCAGCTCCTCTTGGGCCAAAAACATTCAGTACTTC.

This chain connects TRBV5-1 to TRBJ2-7; 11 bases fit TRBD2. Germline V CDR1 and CDR2: SGHRS, YFSETQ. This CDR3 has 16 residues. V was pared by 0 bases and J by 4 bases, with 6 bases of the junction left unmatched. CDR3 DNA sequence: TGCGCCAGCAGCTTGGCCAGGGGGACTAGCGGTTACGAGCAGTACTTC. Translating it yields CASSLARGTSGYEQYF.

The chain links TRBV5-5 to TRBJ1-2, with 11 nucleotides matching TRBD1. This CDR3 has 14 amino acids. J gave up 8 bases and V 4 bases, and 7 bases lay outside the gene matches. Per the germline V gene, CDR1 is SGHKS and CDR2 is YYEKEE (reference sequence). Here the CDR3 DNA reads TGTGCCAGCAGCCTCCTGGGACAGGGGGACGGCTACACCTTC. Its translation: CASSLLGQGDGYTF.

The chain recombines TRBV5-1 with TRBJ1-3; D unresolved. Germline loops: CDR1 SGHRS, CDR2 YFSETQ. CDR3 length equals 14 residues. V dropped 2 bases and J dropped 1 base, with 7 bases sitting between them. The DNA of the CDR3 is TGCGCCAGCAGCTTCACAGCTTCTGGAAACACCATATATTTT. Translated, it gives CASSFTASGNTIYF.

The chain couples TRBV7-9 to TRBJ1-1; TRBD1 is a possible D gene (6 bases). Germline-derived CDR1 and CDR2 are SEHNR and FQNEAQ (reference sequence). V was pared by 4 bases and J by 4 bases, with 13 bases between. CDR3 size: 14 residues. CDR3 sequence (DNA): TGTGCCAGCAGCTCGGTACAGGGAGCCACTGAAGCTTTCTTT. Translated: CASSSVQGATEAFF.

The chain is built from TRBV28 and TRBJ1-2; perhaps TRBD1 as D (5 bases). Germline V gene sequence: CDR1 MDHEN, CDR2 SYDVKM. V lost 7 bases to trimming and J lost 4 bases, with 16 bases between them. The CDR3 is 14 amino acids. The DNA for the CDR3 is TGTGCCAGCACCCCCGGCGGGGACGTCTATGGCTACACCTTC. This codes for CASTPGGDVYGYTF.

The chain carries TRBV28 and TRBJ2-7; a weak D match, TRBD1 (6 bases). The CDR3 is 15 residues long. The V gene's germline CDR1 is MDHEN and CDR2 SYDVKM. V was shortened by 2 bases and J by 0 bases, with 11 bases between the two germline ends. The CDR3 DNA reads as TGTGCCAGCAGTTTAAAGAGGGGGAGCTCCTACGAGCAGTACTTC. It encodes CASSLKRGSSYEQYF.

The chain recombines TRBV28 with TRBJ1-5; D is unclear. The V gene lost 2 bases and the J gene lost 7 bases, with 15 bases spanning the gap. CDR1 MDHEN and CDR2 SYDVKM come from the germline V gene. This CDR3 comprises 15 residues. CDR3 nucleotide sequence: TGTGCCAGCAGTTTAACCCTGCCCTCGCGGCAGCCCCAGCATTTT. It translates to CASSLTLPSRQPQHF.

The gene calls are TRBV28 and TRBJ2-7; D unclear. The germline V gene encodes CDR1 MDHEN and CDR2 SYDVKM. CDR3 length: 11 amino acids. Trimming took off 5 bases at V and 1 base at J, with 3 bases between the two ends. This chain's CDR3 is CASSESYEQYF. The CDR3 region has the DNA TGTGCCAGCAGTGAGTCCTACGAGCAGTACTTC.

As regards this clone: Other DNA sequences from this sample encode an identical CDR3 as well. The CDR3 DNA reads as TGCAGTGCTTCTGGGTCGTACGAGCAGTACTTC. Its protein product is CSASGSYEQYF. The V and J genes are TRBV20-1 and TRBJ2-7, with D hard to call. CDR3 length: 11 residues. Deletions cut 5 bases from V and 4 bases from J, with 9 bases between. CDR1 and CDR2 from the germline V gene are DFQATT and SNEGSKA (reference sequence).

The chain joins TRBV19 to TRBJ2-5, with D perhaps being TRBD1 or TRBD2 (5 bases each). The CDR3 covers 14 residues. The V end was cut by 9 bases, the J end by 5 bases, with 19 bases between. CDR1 and CDR2 (germline): LNHDA, SQIVND (reference sequence). CDR3 region: CASKSGTGTETQYF. For the CDR3, the DNA is TGTGCCAGCAAATCAGGGACGGGCACGGAGACCCAGTACTTC.

J is TRBJ1-1 and V is TRBV6-2 or TRBV6-3; D uncertain. V was shortened by 5 bases and J by 0 bases, with 13 bases between the two germline ends. Germline CDR1 MNHEY, CDR2 SVGEGT. The CDR3 runs 15 residues. CDR3 in amino acids: CASSHRGRMNTEAFF. CDR3 nucleotides: TGTGCCAGCAGTCACCGAGGCCGTATGAACACTGAAGCTTTCTTT.

V is TRBV30 and J is TRBJ2-2; TRBD2 matches at 13 bases. Per germline, CDR1 GTSNPN and CDR2 SVGIG (reference sequence). Trimming cost V 1 base and J 9 bases; bases outside gene matches: 8. This CDR3 has 16 amino acids. The CDR3: CAWSDEATSGRWELFF. The CDR3 DNA reads as TGTGCCTGGAGTGACGAGGCGACTAGCGGGAGGTGGGAGCTGTTTTTT.

This rearrangement joins TRBV6-5 to TRBJ2-5; the D gene is possibly TRBD2 (6 bases). The CDR3 runs to 14 residues. Trimming removed 8 bases from V and 4 bases from J, with 17 bases in between. Germline CDR1 and CDR2: MNHEY and SVGAGI. The CDR3 reads CASLRLAAGETQYF. DNA for the CDR3: TGTGCCAGCCTCCGGTTAGCGGCGGGAGAGACCCAGTACTTC.

The V call is TRBV2, the J call TRBJ1-2, with D maybe TRBD1 (5 bases). The V gene's germline CDR1 is SNHLY and CDR2 FYNNEI. The CDR3 extends over 12 amino acids. V shed 8 bases and J shed 4 bases, with 11 bases lying between them. CDR3 loop: CASGHATYGYTF. The CDR3 nucleotides read TGTGCCAGCGGACACGCCACCTATGGCTACACCTTC.

This sequence joins TRBV6-4 and TRBJ1-4, with a possible D match to TRBD1 (6 bases). CDR1 and CDR2 (germline): MRHNA, SNTAGT. The CDR3 loop spans 17 amino acids. V was cut by 6 bases and J by 4 bases, with 21 bases left in between. CDR3: CASSHTIKTGINEKLFF. The CDR3 nucleotides are TGTGCCAGCAGCCACACAATTAAGACAGGAATTAATGAAAAACTGTTTTTT.

The chain uses TRBV27 and TRBJ1-3; D is ambiguous. The CDR3 covers 15 residues. The germline V gene encodes CDR1 MNHEY and CDR2 SMNVEV (reference sequence). V was trimmed by 4 bases and J by 0 bases, leaving 10 bases between them. The CDR3 spells CASSSGSLSGNTIYF. In DNA, the CDR3 is TGTGCCAGCAGTTCAGGCAGTCTCTCTGGAAACACCATATATTTT.

The J gene is TRBJ2-2, the V gene TRBV10-3, with 7 bases lining up with TRBD1. This CDR3 has 14 residues. J lost 1 base, V lost 7 bases, and 3 bases had no gene match. Germline V lookup: CDR1 ENHRY, CDR2 SYGVKD. For the CDR3, the DNA is TGTGCCATCACCCGGGACAGGAACACCGGGGAGCTGTTTTTT. This gives the protein CAITRDRNTGELFF.

The genes are TRBV5-6 and TRBJ2-2; D not certain. Trimming pared 3 bases from V and 5 bases from J, leaving 17 bases between. The CDR3 contains 16 residues. The germline gives CDR1 SGHDT, CDR2 YYEEEE. The CDR3 protein is CASSSPSRAITGELFF. In DNA, the CDR3 is TGTGCCAGCAGCTCGCCCTCCAGAGCGATAACCGGGGAGCTGTTTTTT.

This clone appeared once. The chain recombines TRBV28 with TRBJ1-2, with D perhaps TRBD1 (6 bases). Deletions cut 7 bases from V and 4 bases from J, with 13 bases between. The germline CDR1 and CDR2 sequences are MDHEN and SYDVKM. The CDR3 contains 13 residues. CDR3 region: CASIGGGGYGYTF. The CDR3 region has the DNA TGTGCCAGCATTGGGGGCGGGGGCTATGGCTACACCTTC.

CDR3 coding DNA: TGTGCCAGCAACCCCTTGGGGGGGATCGACATTCAGTACTTC. Residues: CASNPLGGIDIQYF. The V gene is TRBV6-6, the J gene TRBJ2-4; 7 nucleotides align to TRBD2. J lost 8 bases, V lost 7 bases, and 11 bases had no gene match. Germline CDR1 MNHNY, CDR2 SVGAGI (reference sequence). This CDR3 is built from 14 residues.

The rearrangement joins TRBV21-1 to TRBJ2-4; TRBD2 is the table's D call and was not checked against the DNA. TRBV21-1 is shown as a pseudogene. The CDR3 runs 14 residues. Here the CDR3 DNA reads TGTGCCAGCAGGGAGAAGAGGACCAAAAACATTCAGTACTTC. It codes for CASREKRTKNIQYF.